Reported below is one T cell receptor beta chain. The sample comes from a study of T cell changes during pregnancy in multiple sclerosis. This CDR3 has 12 residues. J lost 7 bases, V lost 4 bases, and 6 bases had no gene match. Germline loops: CDR1 GTSNPN, CDR2 SVGIG (reference sequence). Produced via immunoSEQ multiplex PCR; TCRdb's table is partial and in-frame only. The sample lists about 46,000 clones, roughly 92% occurring once. This clonotype was obtained from a female donor in good health, enrolled as a control in a pregnancy study. This chain connects TRBV30 to TRBJ2-5, with 7 bases matching TRBD1. This specimen consisted of CD4+ T cells from peripheral blood mononuclear cells, obtained in the second trimester of pregnancy. This CDR3 is CAWNKQGPTQYF. The CDR3 DNA reads as TGTGCCTGGAATAAACAGGGGCCGACCCAGTACTTC.